This TCR beta chain was observed in a study of beta chain features in type 1 diabetes. Study-wide results and limits: All four CD4+ subsets of Type 1 diabetes patients contained TCRB CDR3s that were moderately but significantly shorter.

This clone was seen a handful of times. Its antigen is unidentified. Expressed TCRB transcripts were sequenced, since all the RNA that had been isolated was reverse transcribed. Method: immunoSEQ multiplex PCR; TCRdb's copy keeps in-frame clones and lacks some. The profile shows 300,000 to 350,000 clones, around an eighth of them singletons. The CDR3 is made up of 11 amino acids. Per germline, CDR1 SQVTM and CDR2 ANQGSEA. V lost 7 bases, J lost 2 bases, and 9 bases lay in between. The clonotype comes from a woman aged 18-29 years with type 1 diabetes. Sequencing used naive CD4+ T cells from blood. The genes are TRBV29-1 and TRBJ2-7, with D maybe TRBD2 (5 bases). The CDR3 is CSARTPYEQYF. In nucleotides, the CDR3 is TGCAGCGCCCGGACTCCCTACGAGCAGTACTTC.